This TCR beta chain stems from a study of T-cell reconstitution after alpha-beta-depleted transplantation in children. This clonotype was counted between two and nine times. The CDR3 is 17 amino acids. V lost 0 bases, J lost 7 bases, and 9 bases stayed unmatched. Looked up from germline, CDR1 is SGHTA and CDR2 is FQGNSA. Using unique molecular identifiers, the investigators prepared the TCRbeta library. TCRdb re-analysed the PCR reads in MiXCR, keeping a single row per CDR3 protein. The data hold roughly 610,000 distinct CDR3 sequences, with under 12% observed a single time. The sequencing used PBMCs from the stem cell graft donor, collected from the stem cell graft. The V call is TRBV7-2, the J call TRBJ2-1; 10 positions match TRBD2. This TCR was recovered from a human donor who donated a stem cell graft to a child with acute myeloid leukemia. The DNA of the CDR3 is TGTGCCAGCAGCTTAGCGCTAAGCGGGAGGGCCGGGAATGAGCAGTTCTTC. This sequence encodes CASSLALSGRAGNEQFF.